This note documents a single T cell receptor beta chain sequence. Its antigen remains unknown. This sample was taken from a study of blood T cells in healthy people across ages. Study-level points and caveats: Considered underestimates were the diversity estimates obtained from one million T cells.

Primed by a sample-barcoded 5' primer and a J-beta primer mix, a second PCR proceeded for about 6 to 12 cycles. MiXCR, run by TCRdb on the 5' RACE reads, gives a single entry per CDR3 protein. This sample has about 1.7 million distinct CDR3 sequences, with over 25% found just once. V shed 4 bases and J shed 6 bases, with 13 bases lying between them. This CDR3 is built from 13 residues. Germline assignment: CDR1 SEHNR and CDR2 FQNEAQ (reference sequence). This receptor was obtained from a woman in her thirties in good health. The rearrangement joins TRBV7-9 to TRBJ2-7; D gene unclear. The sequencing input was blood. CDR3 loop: CASSSSTSVEQYF. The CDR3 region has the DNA TGTGCCAGCAGCTCATCGACGTCCGTCGAGCAGTACTTC.